This T cell receptor beta chain derives from a study of vaccination and CD4 T cells after COVID-19 (dated by TCRdb to 2021 to 2024). For the study in its entirety: In the convalescent cohort there were six males and four females, among whom were two Hispanic individuals, seven Caucasians, two Asians and one multiracial person. Participants received two doses of either the Pfizer-BioNTech BNT162b2 vaccine (n=8) or the Moderna mRNA-1273 vaccine (n=2). Post-COVID blood samples from convalescent patients were collected a median of around 100 days after diagnosis, with a range of roughly 30 to 170 days. The time from the second vaccine dose to post-vaccine blood sampling had a median of roughly 70 days and ranged from about 12 to 241 days. Overlapping spike peptide pools from SARS-CoV-2 and from the common cold coronaviruses HCoV-NL63, HCoV-OC43 and HCoV-229E were used as culture stimuli. In control cultures, a CEFX viral epitope pool was used as positive control, an HIV-1 Nef peptide pool was used as negative control, or no peptide was added. In 10 COVID-19 convalescent patients and a few infection-naive healthy vaccine recipients, the spike-specific CD4+ TCR repertoire before mRNA vaccination was compared with the repertoire after mRNA vaccination. General conclusions and limits of the study: The median count of SARS-CoV-2-reactive clonotypes went up from approximately 22 after infection to a few dozen after vaccination, although the change was not significant. Of the vaccine-specific clones in convalescent patients, 304 of 307, or nearly all, reacted only to SARS-CoV-2 spike and did not cross-react with common cold coronaviruses. In convalescent patients, a median 86.3% of post-vaccine SARS-CoV-2-reactive clones were detected only after vaccination, and vaccine-specific priming was suggested by this finding. The study included relatively few convalescent patients and did not analyze early timepoints after natural infection.

Libraries were built with PCR. DNA from cultured CD4+ T cells underwent TCR sequencing with the Oncomine TCR Beta short-read assay at the Johns Hopkins FTIC core. The QIAamp micro DNA kit was used to extract genomic DNA from the cultured CD4+ T cells. The Oncomine TCR Beta libraries from cultured CD4+ T cells were pooled using unique dual indexes and then sequenced on an Illumina iSeq 100. The authors' analysis ran thus. Non-productive sequences were removed, and CDR3s not starting with C, not ending with F or W, or shorter than 7 amino acids were discarded. Antigen-specific clonotypes were identified with the MANAFEST web application by comparing peptide-stimulated wells with reference and other culture wells. For a clone to be called positive, the clone needed an FDR below 0.05, an odds ratio above 5, and a productive frequency above 0.1% in at least two of three replicate wells. Cross-reactive clonotypes were defined as significantly expanded in both SARS-CoV-2 spike wells and at least one common cold coronavirus spike condition. CDR3 homology was assessed with Levenshtein distances (stringdist) and unrooted phylogenetic trees (ape) in R version 3.6.1. The raw public data were reprocessed by TCRdb itself: fastp quality trimming at Q25, MiXCR clonotype calling, in-frame beta chains only. Identical CDR3 protein sequences are pooled into one entry, listed with their most common genes and DNA. The V and J calls follow TCRdb's processing rather than the paper's. For this sample the table gives 20,000 to 25,000 distinct CDR3 sequences, of which around 60% were detected only once. 13% of the sample lies in the top ten.

As concerns this clonotype: No cognate antigen has been identified for it. The input lacks base qualities; no much larger clone sits a single base away.

Interpreted using the paper, the treatment or condition label stands for: approximately nine-day PBMC culture with coronavirus spike peptide pools or control peptides (ViraFEST assay). The study used the ViraFEST assay, which expanded antigen-specific T cells with peptide pools and then identified expanded clonotypes by TCR sequencing. Negative nucleocapsid antibody tests before and after vaccination confirmed that the healthy vaccine recipients had no prior SARS-CoV-2 infection. Each well held around 1.9 million PBMCs cultured with roughly 9.2 ug/ml peptide pools in IMDM containing about 5% human AB serum and 10 IU/ml IL-2. On days 3 and 7, half of the culture medium was replaced with fresh IL-2-containing medium. After 10 days of culture, CD4+ T cells were isolated by negative selection using the EasySep CD4+ T cell isolation kit. PBMCs were separated from whole blood using Ficoll-Paque Plus gradient centrifugation and then either used fresh or cryopreserved at -140C. Culture conditions were generally each tested in triplicate wells.

From the cysteine up to the phenylalanine, the CDR3 has a length of 15 residues. CDR3 DNA only is kept here, 45 bases in frame from base 1. Sequences DFQATT (CDR1) and SNEGSKA (CDR2) are obtained from the germline V gene (reference sequence). V loses 3 bases, J loses 3 bases, and the germline ends lie 16 bases apart. The sequence joins TRBV20-1 to TRBJ2-3, with no reliable assignment of the D segment. The clonotype originates from a human donor who received a COVID-19 vaccine. The sequences come from CD4+ T cells from blood, cultured in vitro, collected after SARS-CoV-2 vaccination. The CDR3 in this case is CSARVPVLGTDTQYF. At the DNA level, the sequence is TGCAGTGCTAGGGTCCCGGTATTGGGGACAGATACGCAGTATTTT.